This T cell receptor (beta chain) was sequenced for a study of radiotherapy plus CTLA-4 blockade in lung cancer. Across the study: Disease control reached around 30%, with objective responses in 15% to 20%.

This CDR3 region has 16 residues. Produced via immunoSEQ multiplex PCR; TCRdb's table is partial and in-frame only. The sample holds nearly 110,000 clones; under 90% are singletons and the top ten take about 2.2%. The chain combines TRBV1 with TRBJ2-5. TRBV1 is noted as a pseudogene. Here the sequenced sample was peripheral blood, taken from a patient treated with radiotherapy plus ipilimumab. The sequence came from a human donor with non-small cell lung cancer that progressed on radiotherapy plus ipilimumab. Some clones in this sample may be carry-over from other donors' samples. The DNA of the CDR3 is TGCACCAGCAGCCAAGGTCCGATGGGGATCCAAGAGACCCAGTACTTC. Amino acid sequence: CTSSQGPMGIQETQYF.